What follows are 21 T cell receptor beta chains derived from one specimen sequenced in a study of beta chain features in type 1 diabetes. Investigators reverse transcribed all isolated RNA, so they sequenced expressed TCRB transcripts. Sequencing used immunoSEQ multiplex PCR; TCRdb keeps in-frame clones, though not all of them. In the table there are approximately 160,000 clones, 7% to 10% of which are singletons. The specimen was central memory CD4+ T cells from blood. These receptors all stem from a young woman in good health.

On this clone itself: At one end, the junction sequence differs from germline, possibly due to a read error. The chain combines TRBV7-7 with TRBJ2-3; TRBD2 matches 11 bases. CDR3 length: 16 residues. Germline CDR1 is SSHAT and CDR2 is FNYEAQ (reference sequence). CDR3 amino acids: CASSSGTSGLTDTQYF. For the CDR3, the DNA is TGTGCTAGCAGCTCGGGGACTAGCGGATTAACAGATACGCAGTATTTT. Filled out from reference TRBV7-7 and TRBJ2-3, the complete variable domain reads GAGVSQSPRYKVTKRGQDVTLRCDPISSHATLYWYQQALGQGPEFLTYFNYEAQPDKSGLPSDRFSAERPEGSISTLTIQRTEQRDSAMYRCASSSGTSGLTDTQYFGPGTRLTVL.

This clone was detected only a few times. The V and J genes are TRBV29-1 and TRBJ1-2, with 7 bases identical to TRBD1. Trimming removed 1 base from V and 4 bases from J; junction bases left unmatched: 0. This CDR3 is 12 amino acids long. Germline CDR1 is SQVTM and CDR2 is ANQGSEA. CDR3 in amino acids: CSVEGQGYGYTF. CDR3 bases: TGCAGCGTTGAAGGACAGGGCTATGGCTACACCTTC.

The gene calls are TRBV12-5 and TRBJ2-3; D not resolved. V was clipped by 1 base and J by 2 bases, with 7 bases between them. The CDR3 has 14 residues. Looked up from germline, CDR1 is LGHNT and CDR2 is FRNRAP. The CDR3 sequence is CASGLGANTDTQYF. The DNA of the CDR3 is TGTGCTAGTGGTTTGGGAGCCAACACAGATACGCAGTATTTT.

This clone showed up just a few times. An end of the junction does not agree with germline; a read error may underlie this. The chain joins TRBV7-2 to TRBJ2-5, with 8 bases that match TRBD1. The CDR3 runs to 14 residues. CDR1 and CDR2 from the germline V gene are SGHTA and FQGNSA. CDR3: CASSPGQGQEAQYF. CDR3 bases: TGTGCCAGCAGCCCAGGACAGGGCCAAGAGGCCCAGTACTTC.

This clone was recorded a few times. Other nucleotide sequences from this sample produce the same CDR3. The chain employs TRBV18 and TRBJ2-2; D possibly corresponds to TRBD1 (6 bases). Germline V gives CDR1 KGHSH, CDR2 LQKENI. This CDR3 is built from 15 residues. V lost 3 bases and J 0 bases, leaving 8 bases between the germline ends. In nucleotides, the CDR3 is TGTGCCAGCTCACCGGGACAAGCGAACACCGGGGAGCTGTTTTTT. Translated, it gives CASSPGQANTGELFF.

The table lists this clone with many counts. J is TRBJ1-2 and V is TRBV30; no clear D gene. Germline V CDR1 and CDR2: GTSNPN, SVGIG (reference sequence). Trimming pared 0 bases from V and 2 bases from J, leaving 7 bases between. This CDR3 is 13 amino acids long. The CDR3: CAWSVEANYGYTF. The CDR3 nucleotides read TGTGCCTGGAGTGTCGAAGCCAACTATGGCTACACCTTC.

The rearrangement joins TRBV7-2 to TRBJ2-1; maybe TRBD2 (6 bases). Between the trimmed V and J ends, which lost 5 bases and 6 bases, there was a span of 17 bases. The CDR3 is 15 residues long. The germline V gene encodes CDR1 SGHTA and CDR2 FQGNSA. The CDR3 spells CASSPLAPPVNEQFF. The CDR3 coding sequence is TGTGCCAGCAGCCCCCTAGCGCCCCCCGTCAATGAGCAGTTCTTC.

The CDR3 is CASSLVFGETQYF. CDR3 nucleotides: TGTGCCAGCAGCTTAGTCTTCGGGGAGACCCAGTACTTC. J is TRBJ2-5 and V is TRBV7-3, with D unresolved. From germline, CDR1 is SGHTA and CDR2 FQGTGA. The CDR3 sequence is 13 residues long. V gave up 2 bases and J gave up 5 bases, with 9 bases separating them.

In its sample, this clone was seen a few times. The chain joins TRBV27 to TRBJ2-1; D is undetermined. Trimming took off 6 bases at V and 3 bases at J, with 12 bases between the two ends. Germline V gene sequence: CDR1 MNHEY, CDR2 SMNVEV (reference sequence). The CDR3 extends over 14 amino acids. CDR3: CASRGTKDYNEQFF. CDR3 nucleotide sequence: TGTGCCAGCAGAGGTACTAAAGACTACAATGAGCAGTTCTTC.

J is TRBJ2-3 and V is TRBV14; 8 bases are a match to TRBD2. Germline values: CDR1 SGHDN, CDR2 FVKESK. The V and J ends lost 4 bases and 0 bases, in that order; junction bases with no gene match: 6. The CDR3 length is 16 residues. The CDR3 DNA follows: TGTGCCAGCAGCCTGCTTAGCGGGGCGAGCACAGATACGCAGTATTTT. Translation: CASSLLSGASTDTQYF.

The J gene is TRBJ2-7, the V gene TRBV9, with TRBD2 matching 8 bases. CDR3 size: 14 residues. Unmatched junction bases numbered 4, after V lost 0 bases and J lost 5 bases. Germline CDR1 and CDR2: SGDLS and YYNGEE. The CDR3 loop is CASSVVAGRDEQYF. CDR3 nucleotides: TGTGCCAGCAGCGTAGTAGCGGGGAGGGACGAGCAGTACTTC.

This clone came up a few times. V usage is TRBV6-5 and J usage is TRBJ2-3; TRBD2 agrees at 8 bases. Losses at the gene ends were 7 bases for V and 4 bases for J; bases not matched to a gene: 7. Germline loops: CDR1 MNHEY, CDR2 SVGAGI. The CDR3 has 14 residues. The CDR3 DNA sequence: TGTGCCAGCATTCCGGGGGGGGGTGCAGATACGCAGTATTTT. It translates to CASIPGGGADTQYF.

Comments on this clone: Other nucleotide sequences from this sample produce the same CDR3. In nucleotides, the CDR3 is TGTGCCAGCAGTCCACTGAACACCGGGGAGCTGTTTTTT. Amino acids: CASSPLNTGELFF. The V call is TRBV27, the J call TRBJ2-2; the D is unclear. Germline CDR1 is MNHEY and CDR2 is SMNVEV (reference sequence). Trimming cost V 5 bases and J 1 base, with 5 bases left between them. This CDR3 is built from 13 residues.

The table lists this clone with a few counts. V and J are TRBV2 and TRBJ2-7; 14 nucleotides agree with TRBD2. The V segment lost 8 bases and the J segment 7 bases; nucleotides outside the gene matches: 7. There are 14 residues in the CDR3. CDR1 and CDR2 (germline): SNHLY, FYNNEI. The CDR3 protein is CASGGGTSGSEQYF. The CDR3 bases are TGTGCCAGCGGAGGGGGGACTAGCGGGAGTGAGCAGTACTTC.

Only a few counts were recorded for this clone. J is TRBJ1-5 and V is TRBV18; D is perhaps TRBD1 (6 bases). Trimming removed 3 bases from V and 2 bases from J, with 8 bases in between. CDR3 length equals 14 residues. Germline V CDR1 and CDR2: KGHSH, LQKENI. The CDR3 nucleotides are TGTGCCAGCTCACCGGACAGTGGCAATCAGCCCCAGCATTTT. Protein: CASSPDSGNQPQHF.

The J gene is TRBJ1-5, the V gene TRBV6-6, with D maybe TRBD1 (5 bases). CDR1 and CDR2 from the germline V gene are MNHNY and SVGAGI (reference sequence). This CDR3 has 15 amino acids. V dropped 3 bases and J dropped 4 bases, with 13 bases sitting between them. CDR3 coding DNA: TGTGCCAGCAGTTATCAAATGCGGGGGAATCAGCCCCAGCATTTT. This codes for CASSYQMRGNQPQHF.

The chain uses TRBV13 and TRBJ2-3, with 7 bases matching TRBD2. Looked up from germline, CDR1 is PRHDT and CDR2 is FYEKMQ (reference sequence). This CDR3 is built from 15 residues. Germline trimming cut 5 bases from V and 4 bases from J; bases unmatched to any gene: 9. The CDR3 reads CASSLRGGTADTQYF. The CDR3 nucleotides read TGTGCCAGCAGCCTCCGGGGAGGGACGGCAGATACGCAGTATTTT.

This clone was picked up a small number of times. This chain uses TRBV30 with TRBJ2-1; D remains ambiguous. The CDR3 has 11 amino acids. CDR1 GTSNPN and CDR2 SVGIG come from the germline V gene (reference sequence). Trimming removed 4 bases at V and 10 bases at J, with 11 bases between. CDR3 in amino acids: CAWTLAREQFF. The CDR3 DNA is TGTGCCTGGACACTCGCCAGGGAGCAGTTCTTC.

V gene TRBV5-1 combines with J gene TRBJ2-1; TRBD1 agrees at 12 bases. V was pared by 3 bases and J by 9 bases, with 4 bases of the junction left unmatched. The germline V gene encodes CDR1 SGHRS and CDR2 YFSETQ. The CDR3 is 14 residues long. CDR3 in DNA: TGCGCCAGCAGCTGGGGGGACAGGGGGCTTGAGCAGTTCTTC. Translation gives CASSWGDRGLEQFF. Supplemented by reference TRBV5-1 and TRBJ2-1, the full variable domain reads KAGVTQTPRYLIKTRGQQVTLSCSPISGHRSVSWYQQTPGQGLQFLFEYFSETQRNKGNFPGRFSGRQFSNSRSEMNVSTLELGDSALYLCASSWGDRGLEQFFGPGTRLTVL.

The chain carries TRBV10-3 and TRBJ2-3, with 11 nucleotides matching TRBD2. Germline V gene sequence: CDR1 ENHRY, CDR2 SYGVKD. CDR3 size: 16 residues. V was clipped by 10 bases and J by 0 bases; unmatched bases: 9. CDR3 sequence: CATVLTSGVSTDTQYF. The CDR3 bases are TGTGCCACCGTGCTGACTAGCGGGGTTAGCACAGATACGCAGTATTTT.

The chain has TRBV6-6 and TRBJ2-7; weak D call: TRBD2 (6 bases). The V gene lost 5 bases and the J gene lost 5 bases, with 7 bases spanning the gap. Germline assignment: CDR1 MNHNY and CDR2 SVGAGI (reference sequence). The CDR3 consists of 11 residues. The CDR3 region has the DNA TGTGCCAGCAGTCCGGGAGACGAGCAGTACTTC. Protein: CASSPGDEQYF.